This T cell receptor beta chain came from a study of identical twins. Regarding the study as a whole: The more abundant beta clonotypes in cord blood had fewer insertions, and memory repertoires did not show this. Invariant MAIT and iNKT cells are populations that could partly confound zero-insertion analyses. The study based its conclusions on cross-sectional statistical analysis and did not follow the same donors.

Using its own MiXCR run on the 5' RACE reads, TCRdb lists one record per CDR3 protein. The sample lists around 490,000 distinct CDR3 sequences; roughly 13% were seen once. Trimming stripped 7 bases from V and 0 bases from J, with 9 bases between. This CDR3 is 12 amino acids long. Germline V CDR1 and CDR2: SQVTM, ANQGSEA. Only a few counts were recorded for this clonotype. What it binds is not known. The sample was also reused in another study, on yellow fever vaccine responses in identical twins. Per that paper: Vaccine T cell responses of twins reportedly seemed partly convergent and partly personalized.

The TCR originated in a woman in her late teens or twenties in good health. J is TRBJ2-5 and V is TRBV29-1; D gene unclear. Sample: CD4+ T cells sorted from blood. CDR3 in DNA: TGCAGCGCCAGTGGGTACCAAGAGACCCAGTACTTC. The encoded protein is CSASGYQETQYF.